This T cell receptor beta chain was recorded in a study of technical replicates of blood from a few donors. The V end lost 7 bases, the J end lost 3 bases, and 18 bases lay between the germline ends. CDR1 SQVTM and CDR2 ANQGSEA come from the germline V gene. This CDR3 spans 15 amino acids. Libraries were prepared by immunoSEQ multiplex PCR; TCRdb keeps only in-frame clonotypes and omits some of them. The sample lists about 75,000 clones; about 97% were seen once. This receptor was identified in a human donor in good health. Sample: T cells isolated from PBMCs. The J gene is TRBJ2-2, the V gene TRBV29-1; TRBD2 is a possible D gene (7 bases). The CDR3 sequence is CSAKGGRDHTGELFF. DNA of the CDR3: TGCAGCGCTAAAGGGGGGAGGGATCACACCGGGGAGCTGTTTTTT.